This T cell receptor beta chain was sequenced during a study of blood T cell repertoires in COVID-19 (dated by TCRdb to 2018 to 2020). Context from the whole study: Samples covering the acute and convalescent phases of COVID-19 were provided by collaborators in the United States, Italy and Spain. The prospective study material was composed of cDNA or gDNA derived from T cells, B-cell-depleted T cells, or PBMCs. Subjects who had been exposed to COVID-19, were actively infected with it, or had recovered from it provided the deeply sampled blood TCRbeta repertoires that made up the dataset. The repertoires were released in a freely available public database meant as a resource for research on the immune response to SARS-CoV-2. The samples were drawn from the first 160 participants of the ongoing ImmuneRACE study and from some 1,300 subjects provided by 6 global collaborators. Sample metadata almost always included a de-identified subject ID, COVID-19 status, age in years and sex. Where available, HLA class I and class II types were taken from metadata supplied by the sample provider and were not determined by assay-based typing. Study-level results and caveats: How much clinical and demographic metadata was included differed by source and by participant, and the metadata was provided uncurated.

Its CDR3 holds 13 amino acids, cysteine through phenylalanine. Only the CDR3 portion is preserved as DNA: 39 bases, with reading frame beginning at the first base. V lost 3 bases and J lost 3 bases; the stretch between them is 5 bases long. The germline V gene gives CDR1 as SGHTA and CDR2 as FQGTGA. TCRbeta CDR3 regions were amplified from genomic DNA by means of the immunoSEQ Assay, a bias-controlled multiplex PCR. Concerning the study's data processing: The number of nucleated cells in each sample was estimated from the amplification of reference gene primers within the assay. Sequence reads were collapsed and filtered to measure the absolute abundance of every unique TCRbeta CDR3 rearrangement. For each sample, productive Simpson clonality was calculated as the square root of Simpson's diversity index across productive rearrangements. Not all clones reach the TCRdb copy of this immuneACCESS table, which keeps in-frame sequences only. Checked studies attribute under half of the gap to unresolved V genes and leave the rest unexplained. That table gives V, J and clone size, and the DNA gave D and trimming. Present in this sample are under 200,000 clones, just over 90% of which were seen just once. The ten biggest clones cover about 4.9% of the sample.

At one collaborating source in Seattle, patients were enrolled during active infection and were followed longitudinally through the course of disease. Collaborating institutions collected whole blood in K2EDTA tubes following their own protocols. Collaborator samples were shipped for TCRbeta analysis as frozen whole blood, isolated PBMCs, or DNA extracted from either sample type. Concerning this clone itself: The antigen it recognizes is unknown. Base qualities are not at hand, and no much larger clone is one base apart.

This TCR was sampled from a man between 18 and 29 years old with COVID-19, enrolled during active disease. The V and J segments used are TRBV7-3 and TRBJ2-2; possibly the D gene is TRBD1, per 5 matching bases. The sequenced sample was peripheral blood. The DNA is TGTGCCAGCAGCTTGACAGACACCGGGGAGCTGTTTTTT. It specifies CASSLTDTGELFF.